This T cell receptor (beta chain) appears in the sequencing data of a study of identical twins. Germline CDR1 SGHRS, CDR2 YFSETQ. There are 14 residues in the CDR3. V gave up 1 base and J gave up 4 bases, with 11 bases separating them. TCRdb processed the 5' RACE reads anew with MiXCR; each CDR3 protein has one entry. The repertoire has about 530,000 distinct CDR3 sequences, around 24% of them found once; the top ten carry about 0.5%. The same sample was also used in a study of yellow fever vaccine responses in identical twins.

This chain connects TRBV5-1 to TRBJ2-5; D remains ambiguous. Source material: CD4+ T cells sorted from blood. The TCR comes from a woman younger than 30 in good health. The CDR3 DNA follows: TGCGCCAGCAGCTTGCTTCTGGGCGGAGAGACCCAGTACTTC. It specifies CASSLLLGGETQYF.